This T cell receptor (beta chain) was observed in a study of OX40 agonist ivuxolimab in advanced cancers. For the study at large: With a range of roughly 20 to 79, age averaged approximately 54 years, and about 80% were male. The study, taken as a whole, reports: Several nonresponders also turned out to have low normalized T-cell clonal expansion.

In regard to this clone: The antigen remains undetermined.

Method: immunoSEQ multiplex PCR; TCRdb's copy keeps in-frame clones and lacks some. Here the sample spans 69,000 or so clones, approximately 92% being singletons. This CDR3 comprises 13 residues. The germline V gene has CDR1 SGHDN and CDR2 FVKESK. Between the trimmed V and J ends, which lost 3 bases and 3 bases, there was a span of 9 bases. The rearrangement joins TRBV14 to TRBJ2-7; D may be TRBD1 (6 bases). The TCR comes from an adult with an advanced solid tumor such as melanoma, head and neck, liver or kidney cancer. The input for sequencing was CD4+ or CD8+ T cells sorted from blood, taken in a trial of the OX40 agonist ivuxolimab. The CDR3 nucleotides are TGTGCCAGCAGCCACTTAGGGGGCTACGAGCAGTACTTC. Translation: CASSHLGGYEQYF.